These 31 T cell receptor beta chains share one sample of origin, sequenced in a study of CD8+ T cells in alopecia areata. RNA, once extracted, was reverse transcribed into cDNA for use as the sequencing template. Generated by immunoSEQ multiplex PCR, the TCRdb table keeps only in-frame clones and is missing some. The sample lists tens of thousands of clones, about half occurring once. The sequencing here drew on CD8+ T cells sorted from blood, taken at week 0. These receptors all stem from a human donor with alopecia areata.

The chain has TRBV27 and TRBJ2-2; D is possibly TRBD2 (7 bases). Germline CDR1 is MNHEY and CDR2 is SMNVEV (reference sequence). V shed 3 bases and J shed 6 bases, with 14 bases lying between them. The CDR3 has 15 amino acids. The DNA for the CDR3 is TGTGCCAGCAGTTTTACAGGGAGGGGAGCCGGGGAGCTGTTTTTT. The encoded protein is CASSFTGRGAGELFF.

The chain links TRBV6-6 to TRBJ2-2; D ambiguous. The CDR3 spans 13 residues. Germline loops: CDR1 MNHNY, CDR2 SVGAGI (reference sequence). The V and J ends lost 10 bases and 3 bases respectively, with 12 bases between them. This CDR3 is CATPQFYTGELFF. The CDR3, as DNA: TGTGCCACCCCACAGTTTTACACCGGGGAGCTGTTTTTT.

The CDR3 nucleotides read TGTGCCAGCACCATCAGGGGGCCCTCCTACAATGAGCAGTTCTTC. Translating it yields CASTIRGPSYNEQFF. V and J are TRBV7-9 and TRBJ2-1, with 8 bases matching TRBD1. The CDR3 loop spans 15 amino acids. Per germline, CDR1 SEHNR and CDR2 FQNEAQ (reference sequence). The junction had 5 bases not matched to a gene; V was cut back by 7 bases and J by 0 bases. The full variable domain, rest sourced from reference TRBV7-9 and TRBJ2-1, is DTGVSQNPRHKITKRGQNVTFRCDPISEHNRLYWYRQTLGQGPEFLTYFQNEAQLEKSRLLSDRFSAERPKGSFSTLEIQRTEQGDSAMYLCASTIRGPSYNEQFFGPGTRLTVL.

The chain uses TRBV7-2 and TRBJ2-7, with 7 positions matching TRBD2. CDR1 is SGHTA, CDR2 FQGNSA, per germline. Losses at the gene ends were 5 bases for V and 2 bases for J; bases not matched to a gene: 12. The CDR3 runs 16 residues. This CDR3 is CASSHDPRGGPYEQYF. The CDR3 coding sequence is TGTGCCAGCAGCCACGACCCGCGCGGGGGACCCTACGAGCAGTACTTC.

The genes are TRBV7-2 and TRBJ2-3, with D unresolved. The CDR3 length is 14 residues. Between the trimmed V and J ends, which lost 6 bases and 3 bases, there was a span of 13 bases. Germline V lookup: CDR1 SGHTA, CDR2 FQGNSA. The CDR3 loop is CASSLPTLTDTQYF. Written as DNA, the CDR3 is TGTGCCAGCAGTTTACCTACATTGACAGATACGCAGTATTTT.

This rearrangement joins TRBV21-1 to TRBJ1-2. TRBV21-1 has pseudogene status. The CDR3 totals 15 residues. CDR3 loop: CASSKGGGAGYGYTF. As DNA, the CDR3 is TGTGCCAGCAGCAAAGGAGGAGGGGCTGGCTATGGCTACACCTTC.

V and J are TRBV13 and TRBJ1-1, with D hard to call. Germline CDR1 and CDR2: PRHDT and FYEKMQ (reference sequence). The germline V and J ends were trimmed by 1 base and 1 base, with 4 bases remaining between them. The CDR3 loop spans 13 amino acids. CDR3 DNA: TGTGCCAGCAGCTTAGCTGGGAACACTGAAGCTTTCTTT. This codes for CASSLAGNTEAFF.

The chain joins TRBV7-8 to TRBJ2-3, with 10 bases matching TRBD2. The CDR3 is 18 residues long. The trim removed 8 bases at V and 2 bases at J, leaving 16 bases unmatched. The V gene's germline CDR1 is SGHVS and CDR2 FQNEAQ. DNA of the CDR3: TGTGCCAGCTCCTCCCCCGGGGGTAGCGGGAGGCCCACAGATACGCAGTATTTT. It codes for CASSSPGGSGRPTDTQYF.

This clone was observed a few times. The chain has TRBV2 and TRBJ2-1; 13 positions agree with TRBD2. The germline gives CDR1 SNHLY, CDR2 FYNNEI. The CDR3 extends over 17 amino acids. With V trimmed by 7 bases and J by 0 bases, 6 bases remained unmatched. This CDR3 reads CASTGLAGSSSYNEQFF. The CDR3 DNA sequence: TGTGCCAGCACGGGACTAGCGGGATCCAGCTCCTACAATGAGCAGTTCTTC.

The CDR3, as DNA: TGTGCCAGCAGCTCCAGACTAGCGGGTGCTAGCACAGATACGCAGTATTTT. It yields the protein CASSSRLAGASTDTQYF. This chain links TRBV7-2 with TRBJ2-3; 10 bases are shared with TRBD2. Germline V gives CDR1 SGHTA, CDR2 FQGNSA. Trimming removed 4 bases from V and 0 bases from J; junction bases left unmatched: 7. This CDR3 is built from 17 residues.

The sample holds a few counts of this clone. V usage is TRBV28 and J usage is TRBJ1-4; no definite D call. The CDR3 extends over 13 amino acids. V lost 3 bases to trimming and J lost 4 bases, with 6 bases between them. Germline values: CDR1 MDHEN, CDR2 SYDVKM. The CDR3 nucleotides read TGTGCCAGCAGTTTTGAGGGTAATGAAAAACTGTTTTTT. Translated: CASSFEGNEKLFF.

This clone was picked up one time. The chain joins TRBV4-1 to TRBJ2-5; no definite D call. Germline lookup yields CDR1 MGHRA and CDR2 YSYEKL. The CDR3 is 16 amino acids. Between the trimmed V and J ends, which lost 2 bases and 5 bases, there was a span of 18 bases. The CDR3 protein is CASSQSTGGLLETQYF. The CDR3 coding sequence is TGCGCCAGCAGCCAATCCACGGGCGGCCTGTTGGAGACCCAGTACTTC.

This chain's CDR3 is CASSLKVAVTTTDTQYF. For the CDR3, the DNA is TGTGCCAGCAGCCTGAAGGTGGCCGTTACCACAACAGATACGCAGTATTTT. The chain recombines TRBV7-8 with TRBJ2-3; D is uncertain. Germline CDR1 reads SGHVS; CDR2 reads FQNEAQ. Deletions cut 5 bases from V and 3 bases from J, with 21 bases between. The length of the CDR3 is 17 residues.

This clone was recorded a few times. The chain is built from TRBV29-1 and TRBJ2-6, with D hard to call. CDR1 is SQVTM, CDR2 ANQGSEA, per germline. Trimming took off 5 bases at V and 0 bases at J, with 8 bases between the two ends. This CDR3 spans 14 amino acids. The CDR3 region has the DNA TGCAGCGTTCGAGTTAGCTCTGGGGCCAACGTCCTGACTTTC. Residues: CSVRVSSGANVLTF.

Regarding this clone: Other nucleotide sequences in the sample specify the same CDR3. This CDR3 is CASSLGGSYEQYF. The CDR3 bases are TGTGCCAGCAGCTTAGGCGGGTCCTACGAGCAGTACTTC. This sequence joins TRBV11-2 and TRBJ2-7, with D perhaps matching TRBD2 (5 bases). This CDR3 contains 13 residues. CDR1 is SGHAT, CDR2 FQNNGV, per germline. Trimming took 1 base from V and 1 from J, leaving 5 bases between them.

The chain couples TRBV7-9 to TRBJ1-5; 7 bases agree with TRBD1. With 5 bases clipped from V and 3 bases from J, the junction kept 10 bases outside the gene matches. The V gene's germline CDR1 is SEHNR and CDR2 FQNEAQ (reference sequence). This CDR3 region has 16 residues. The CDR3 here is CASSHYPGQSNQPQHF. The CDR3 nucleotides read TGTGCCAGCAGCCATTATCCGGGACAGTCCAATCAGCCCCAGCATTTT.

This chain connects TRBV29-1 to TRBJ2-7, with TRBD1 as a possible D gene (5 bases). The CDR3 has 12 residues. Trimming shortened V by 4 bases and J by 6 bases, and 13 bases separated the two germline ends. Germline V gene lookup returns CDR1 SQVTM and CDR2 ANQGSEA. The CDR3 region has the DNA TGCAGCGTTGTGGTAGGGGTGGTCGAGCAGTACTTC. It yields the protein CSVVVGVVEQYF.

This clone was recorded many times. The V gene is TRBV6-4, the J gene TRBJ2-3, with TRBD2 identical over 9 bases. The CDR3 has 15 residues. Germline V gene sequence: CDR1 MRHNA, CDR2 SNTAGT. Trimming removed 3 bases from V and 4 bases from J; junction bases left unmatched: 5. CDR3: CASSESSGSPDTQYF. CDR3 DNA sequence: TGTGCCAGCAGTGAGAGTAGCGGGAGCCCAGATACGCAGTATTTT.

The genes are TRBV9 and TRBJ2-5, with TRBD2 as a possible D gene (7 bases). Germline lookup yields CDR1 SGDLS and CDR2 YYNGEE. The length of the CDR3 is 15 residues. Trimming removed 4 bases from V and 1 base from J, with 14 bases in between. CDR3: CASSPRGASQETQYF. Written as DNA, the CDR3 is TGTGCCAGCAGCCCTCGGGGGGCTAGCCAAGAGACCCAGTACTTC. Complete variable domain (other parts from reference TRBV9 and TRBJ2-5): DSGVTQTPKHLITATGQRVTLRCSPRSGDLSVYWYQQSLDQGLQFLIQYYNGEERAKGNILERFSAQQFPDLHSELNLSSLELGDSALYFCASSPRGASQETQYFGPGTRLLVL.

J is TRBJ2-7 and V is TRBV20-1, with D unclear. Germline values: CDR1 DFQATT, CDR2 SNEGSKA (reference sequence). Between the trimmed V and J ends, which lost 1 base and 2 bases, there was a span of 3 bases. The CDR3 sequence is 11 residues long. The CDR3 spells CSARVTYEQYF. The CDR3 DNA is TGCAGTGCTAGAGTTACCTACGAGCAGTACTTC.

This clone was seen only once. The identical CDR3 is also encoded by other nucleotide sequences in the sample. V usage is TRBV27 and J usage is TRBJ2-7; either TRBD1 or TRBD2 may supply D (5 bases each). The germline V gene encodes CDR1 MNHEY and CDR2 SMNVEV (reference sequence). V was trimmed by 0 bases and J by 2 bases, leaving 5 bases between them. The CDR3 contains 13 residues. The CDR3 reads CASSLSGAYEQYF. CDR3 nucleotide sequence: TGTGCCAGCAGTTTATCGGGGGCCTACGAGCAGTACTTC.

This clone was counted ten times or more. The rearrangement links TRBV14 to TRBJ2-3; D is uncertain. The CDR3 totals 15 residues. Germline V CDR1 and CDR2: SGHDN, FVKESK. V lost 3 bases and J 4 bases, leaving 14 bases between the germline ends. For the CDR3, the DNA is TGTGCCAGCAGCCATCAGAGCCTGGATTCAGATACGCAGTATTTT. Encoded protein: CASSHQSLDSDTQYF.

The chain combines TRBV7-8 with TRBJ1-5, with D uncertain. CDR1 is SGHVS, CDR2 FQNEAQ, per germline. The CDR3 covers 13 residues. V was cut by 5 bases and J by 6 bases, with 11 bases left in between. The CDR3 loop is CASSQLGIQPQHF. CDR3 DNA: TGTGCCAGCAGCCAACTAGGAATTCAGCCCCAGCATTTT.

This clone was counted only a few times. The chain carries TRBV27 and TRBJ2-1; D gene unclear. The V end lost 3 bases, the J end lost 7 bases, and 10 bases lay between the germline ends. Germline CDR1 reads MNHEY; CDR2 reads SMNVEV (reference sequence). The CDR3 has 13 residues. The CDR3 loop is CASSLATHNEQFF. As DNA, the CDR3 is TGTGCCAGCAGTTTGGCAACGCATAATGAGCAGTTCTTC.

This clone showed up just a few times. This sequence joins TRBV15 and TRBJ2-2; 10 positions agree with TRBD2. The V gene's germline CDR1 is LNHNV and CDR2 YYDKDF (reference sequence). V shed 0 bases, J shed 7 bases, and the junction held 11 bases outside the gene matches. The CDR3 loop spans 18 amino acids. CDR3: CATSRDRGAGGPGGELFF. The CDR3 coding sequence is TGTGCCACCAGCAGAGATCGAGGAGCGGGAGGGCCAGGCGGGGAGCTGTTTTTT.

This clone appeared once. The rearrangement uses TRBV7-3 and TRBJ1-2; TRBD1 is a possible D gene (5 bases). V was clipped by 5 bases and J by 6 bases, with 13 bases between them. Germline loops: CDR1 SGHTA, CDR2 FQGTGA. The CDR3 covers 13 residues. The CDR3 DNA reads TGTGCCAGCAGCCCCGAGTTGGGGGATGGCTACACCTTC. This gives the protein CASSPELGDGYTF.

The chain's CDR3 is CSVTSGSVTYEQYF. The CDR3 nucleotides are TGCAGCGTGACTAGCGGGAGCGTCACCTACGAGCAGTACTTC. The chain carries TRBV29-1 and TRBJ2-7, with 12 nucleotides matching TRBD2. V lost 6 bases and J lost 2; bases outside the gene matches: 5. This CDR3 is 14 amino acids long. Germline CDR1 is SQVTM and CDR2 is ANQGSEA.

The V call is TRBV2, the J call TRBJ2-3; 9 bases are shared with TRBD1. Trimming cost V 1 base and J 6 bases; bases outside gene matches: 5. This CDR3 has 15 residues. Germline values: CDR1 SNHLY, CDR2 FYNNEI. The DNA for the CDR3 is TGTGCCAGCAGTGAAGAAGGGACAGGGCGGGATACGCAGTATTTT. Its protein product is CASSEEGTGRDTQYF.

The genes are TRBV11-2 and TRBJ2-7; possibly TRBD2 for D (5 bases). Per the germline V gene, CDR1 is SGHAT and CDR2 is FQNNGV. The CDR3 spans 18 residues. Trimming pared 1 base from V and 0 bases from J, leaving 19 bases between. The DNA for the CDR3 is TGTGCCAGCAGCTTAGTCGGAGGAGCAAACTTATTCTCCTACGAGCAGTACTTC. This codes for CASSLVGGANLFSYEQYF.

This rearrangement joins TRBV5-1 to TRBJ2-7; D possibly corresponds to TRBD1 (5 bases). The V and J ends lost 4 bases and 3 bases respectively, with 11 bases between them. The germline V gene encodes CDR1 SGHRS and CDR2 YFSETQ. The CDR3 loop spans 13 amino acids. The CDR3 DNA is TGCGCCAGCAGCCAGGGAAAAGGCTACGAGCAGTACTTC. Residues: CASSQGKGYEQYF.

The V and J genes are TRBV7-9 and TRBJ1-5; 9 nucleotides line up with TRBD1. CDR3 length: 13 amino acids. V dropped 5 bases and J dropped 7; count of bases not matched to a gene: 3. The V gene's germline CDR1 is SEHNR and CDR2 FQNEAQ (reference sequence). This chain's CDR3 is CASSETGGQPQHF. CDR3 coding DNA: TGTGCCAGCAGCGAGACAGGGGGGCAGCCCCAGCATTTT.